The source of this T cell receptor beta chain is a study of T cell responses to AZD1222 COVID-19 vaccine. Notes on this clone: Its antigen is currently unknown.

Study-wide findings and caveats: CD4 TCRs associated with vaccination spanned spike, dominating at 160-218 and 743-854. There were repertoire samples only from the period after the peak T cell response.

CDR1 ENHRY and CDR2 SYGVKD come from the germline V gene. V was pared by 3 bases and J by 3 bases, with 8 bases between. The CDR3 is made up of 13 amino acids. TCRdb keeps only in-frame clones here, not all; method: immunoSEQ multiplex PCR. The sample lists 120,000 to 150,000 clones; around 84% were seen once. Analysis merged second doses at about 4 or about 12 weeks. The source is an adult who received the AZD1222 COVID-19 vaccine. The V and J genes are TRBV10-3 and TRBJ2-5; D ambiguous. Here the sequenced sample was peripheral blood, taken 28 days after the second AZD1222 dose. This CDR3 is CAISEPLEETQYF. The CDR3 region has the DNA TGTGCCATCAGTGAACCCCTCGAAGAGACCCAGTACTTC.